This T cell receptor beta chain was sequenced during a study of blood T cells in healthy people across ages. Per sample, no less than 6 micrograms of total RNA were extracted. With a J-beta primer mix and a sample-barcoded 5' primer, a second PCR ran about 6 to 11 cycles. Template switching added a 12-random-nucleotide identifier to every cDNA molecule. TCRdb called the 5' RACE reads again in MiXCR, with one record for every CDR3 protein. The sample shows about 900,000 distinct CDR3 sequences, about 62% of them seen only once. V lost 1 base to trimming and J lost 3 bases, with 9 bases between them. This CDR3 is built from 14 residues. CDR1 LGHNA and CDR2 YSLEER come from the germline V gene.

Sequenced: blood. This chain joins TRBV4-3 and TRBJ1-2; D not certain. The source of this sequence is a man younger than 45 in good health. The CDR3 DNA reads TGCGCCAGCAGCCAAGCCTTGTTGGACTATGGCTACACCTTC. Its translation is CASSQALLDYGYTF.